The clone carrying this T cell receptor beta chain was detected many times. The target antigen is unknown. This specimen comes from a study of T cells in Graves' hyperthyroidism and ophthalmopathy. Study summary: Peripheral blood was obtained at initial diagnosis, preceding any treatment.

The source of the PBMCs was around 10 ml of fresh peripheral blood. The CDR3 runs 13 residues. The germline gives CDR1 LNHDA, CDR2 SQIVND (reference sequence). Germline trimming cut 5 bases from V and 11 bases from J; bases unmatched to any gene: 7. Amplification yielded TCR beta CDR3 regions, with RNA transcripts as the source. The TCR CDR3 was amplified in a first-round RT-PCR using the HTBI primer set. TCRdb passed the multiplex PCR reads through MiXCR, listing each CDR3 protein once. This table holds a few hundred thousand distinct CDR3 sequences, over 15% found once. Overall study results and limits: Ophthalmopathy and stable hyperthyroidism were told apart by a 13 V-J model. Most thyroid-expanded clonotypes above 0.001 were also found in blood.

The source is a woman aged 18-29 years with Graves' ophthalmopathy. The sample consisted of blood. The V gene is TRBV19, the J gene TRBJ1-1; TRBD1 matches at 11 bases. Here the CDR3 reads CASSVDRGQSAFF. The CDR3 nucleotides read TGTGCCAGTAGTGTGGACAGGGGGCAGTCGGCTTTCTTT. Filled out from reference TRBV19 and TRBJ1-1, the complete variable domain reads DGGITQSPKYLFRKEGQNVTLSCEQNLNHDAMYWYRQDPGQGLRLIYYSQIVNDFQKGDIAEGYSVSREKKESFPLTVTSAQKNPTAFYLCASSVDRGQSAFFGQGTRLTVV.